What follows is one T cell receptor beta chain and its context. TCRdb's table, derived via immunoSEQ multiplex PCR, lists solely in-frame clones and lacks some. Of over 95,000 clones listed, approximately 88% were seen once; the top ten hold roughly 17%. The data belong to a study of blood T cell repertoires in COVID-19. Overall study: From the United States, Italy and Spain came samples of acute and convalescent COVID-19.

V lost 0 bases to trimming and J lost 5 bases; unmatched junction nucleotides: 9. The CDR3 extends over 17 amino acids. Germline loops: CDR1 SGHRS, CDR2 YFSETQ. This chain links TRBV5-1 with TRBJ2-5, with 11 bases lining up with TRBD1. Source material: peripheral blood. The sequence came from a woman aged 60 to 75 with acute or convalescent COVID-19. CDR3 sequence (DNA): TGCGCCAGCAGCTTGGTACCGGGACAGGGGGTCGGGGAGACCCAGTACTTC. It specifies CASSLVPGQGVGETQYF.